This TCR beta chain emerged from a study of blood T cell repertoires in COVID-19. V was clipped by 6 bases and J by 8 bases; unmatched bases: 5. Germline V lookup: CDR1 SGHNT, CDR2 YENEEA. The CDR3 runs to 14 residues. In the authors' methods: For nucleated cells, counts were estimated from reference gene primer amplification. Only in-frame clones appear in the TCRdb table, and some are missing; sequencing was by immunoSEQ multiplex PCR. V, J and clone size are taken as reported in that table, and D and trimming were inferred from the DNA itself. The table shows 200,000 to 250,000 clones, with about nine tenths occurring only once. Patients from Seattle were sampled longitudinally, starting during active infection.

Sequencing was performed on peripheral blood. The chain joins TRBV11-3 to TRBJ1-6; 9 nucleotides line up with TRBD1. This sequence was found in a man aged 25 to 45 with COVID-19, enrolled during active disease. Here the CDR3 reads CASSLRTGDSPLHF. The CDR3 nucleotides are TGTGCCAGCAGTCTAAGGACAGGGGATTCACCCCTCCACTTT.